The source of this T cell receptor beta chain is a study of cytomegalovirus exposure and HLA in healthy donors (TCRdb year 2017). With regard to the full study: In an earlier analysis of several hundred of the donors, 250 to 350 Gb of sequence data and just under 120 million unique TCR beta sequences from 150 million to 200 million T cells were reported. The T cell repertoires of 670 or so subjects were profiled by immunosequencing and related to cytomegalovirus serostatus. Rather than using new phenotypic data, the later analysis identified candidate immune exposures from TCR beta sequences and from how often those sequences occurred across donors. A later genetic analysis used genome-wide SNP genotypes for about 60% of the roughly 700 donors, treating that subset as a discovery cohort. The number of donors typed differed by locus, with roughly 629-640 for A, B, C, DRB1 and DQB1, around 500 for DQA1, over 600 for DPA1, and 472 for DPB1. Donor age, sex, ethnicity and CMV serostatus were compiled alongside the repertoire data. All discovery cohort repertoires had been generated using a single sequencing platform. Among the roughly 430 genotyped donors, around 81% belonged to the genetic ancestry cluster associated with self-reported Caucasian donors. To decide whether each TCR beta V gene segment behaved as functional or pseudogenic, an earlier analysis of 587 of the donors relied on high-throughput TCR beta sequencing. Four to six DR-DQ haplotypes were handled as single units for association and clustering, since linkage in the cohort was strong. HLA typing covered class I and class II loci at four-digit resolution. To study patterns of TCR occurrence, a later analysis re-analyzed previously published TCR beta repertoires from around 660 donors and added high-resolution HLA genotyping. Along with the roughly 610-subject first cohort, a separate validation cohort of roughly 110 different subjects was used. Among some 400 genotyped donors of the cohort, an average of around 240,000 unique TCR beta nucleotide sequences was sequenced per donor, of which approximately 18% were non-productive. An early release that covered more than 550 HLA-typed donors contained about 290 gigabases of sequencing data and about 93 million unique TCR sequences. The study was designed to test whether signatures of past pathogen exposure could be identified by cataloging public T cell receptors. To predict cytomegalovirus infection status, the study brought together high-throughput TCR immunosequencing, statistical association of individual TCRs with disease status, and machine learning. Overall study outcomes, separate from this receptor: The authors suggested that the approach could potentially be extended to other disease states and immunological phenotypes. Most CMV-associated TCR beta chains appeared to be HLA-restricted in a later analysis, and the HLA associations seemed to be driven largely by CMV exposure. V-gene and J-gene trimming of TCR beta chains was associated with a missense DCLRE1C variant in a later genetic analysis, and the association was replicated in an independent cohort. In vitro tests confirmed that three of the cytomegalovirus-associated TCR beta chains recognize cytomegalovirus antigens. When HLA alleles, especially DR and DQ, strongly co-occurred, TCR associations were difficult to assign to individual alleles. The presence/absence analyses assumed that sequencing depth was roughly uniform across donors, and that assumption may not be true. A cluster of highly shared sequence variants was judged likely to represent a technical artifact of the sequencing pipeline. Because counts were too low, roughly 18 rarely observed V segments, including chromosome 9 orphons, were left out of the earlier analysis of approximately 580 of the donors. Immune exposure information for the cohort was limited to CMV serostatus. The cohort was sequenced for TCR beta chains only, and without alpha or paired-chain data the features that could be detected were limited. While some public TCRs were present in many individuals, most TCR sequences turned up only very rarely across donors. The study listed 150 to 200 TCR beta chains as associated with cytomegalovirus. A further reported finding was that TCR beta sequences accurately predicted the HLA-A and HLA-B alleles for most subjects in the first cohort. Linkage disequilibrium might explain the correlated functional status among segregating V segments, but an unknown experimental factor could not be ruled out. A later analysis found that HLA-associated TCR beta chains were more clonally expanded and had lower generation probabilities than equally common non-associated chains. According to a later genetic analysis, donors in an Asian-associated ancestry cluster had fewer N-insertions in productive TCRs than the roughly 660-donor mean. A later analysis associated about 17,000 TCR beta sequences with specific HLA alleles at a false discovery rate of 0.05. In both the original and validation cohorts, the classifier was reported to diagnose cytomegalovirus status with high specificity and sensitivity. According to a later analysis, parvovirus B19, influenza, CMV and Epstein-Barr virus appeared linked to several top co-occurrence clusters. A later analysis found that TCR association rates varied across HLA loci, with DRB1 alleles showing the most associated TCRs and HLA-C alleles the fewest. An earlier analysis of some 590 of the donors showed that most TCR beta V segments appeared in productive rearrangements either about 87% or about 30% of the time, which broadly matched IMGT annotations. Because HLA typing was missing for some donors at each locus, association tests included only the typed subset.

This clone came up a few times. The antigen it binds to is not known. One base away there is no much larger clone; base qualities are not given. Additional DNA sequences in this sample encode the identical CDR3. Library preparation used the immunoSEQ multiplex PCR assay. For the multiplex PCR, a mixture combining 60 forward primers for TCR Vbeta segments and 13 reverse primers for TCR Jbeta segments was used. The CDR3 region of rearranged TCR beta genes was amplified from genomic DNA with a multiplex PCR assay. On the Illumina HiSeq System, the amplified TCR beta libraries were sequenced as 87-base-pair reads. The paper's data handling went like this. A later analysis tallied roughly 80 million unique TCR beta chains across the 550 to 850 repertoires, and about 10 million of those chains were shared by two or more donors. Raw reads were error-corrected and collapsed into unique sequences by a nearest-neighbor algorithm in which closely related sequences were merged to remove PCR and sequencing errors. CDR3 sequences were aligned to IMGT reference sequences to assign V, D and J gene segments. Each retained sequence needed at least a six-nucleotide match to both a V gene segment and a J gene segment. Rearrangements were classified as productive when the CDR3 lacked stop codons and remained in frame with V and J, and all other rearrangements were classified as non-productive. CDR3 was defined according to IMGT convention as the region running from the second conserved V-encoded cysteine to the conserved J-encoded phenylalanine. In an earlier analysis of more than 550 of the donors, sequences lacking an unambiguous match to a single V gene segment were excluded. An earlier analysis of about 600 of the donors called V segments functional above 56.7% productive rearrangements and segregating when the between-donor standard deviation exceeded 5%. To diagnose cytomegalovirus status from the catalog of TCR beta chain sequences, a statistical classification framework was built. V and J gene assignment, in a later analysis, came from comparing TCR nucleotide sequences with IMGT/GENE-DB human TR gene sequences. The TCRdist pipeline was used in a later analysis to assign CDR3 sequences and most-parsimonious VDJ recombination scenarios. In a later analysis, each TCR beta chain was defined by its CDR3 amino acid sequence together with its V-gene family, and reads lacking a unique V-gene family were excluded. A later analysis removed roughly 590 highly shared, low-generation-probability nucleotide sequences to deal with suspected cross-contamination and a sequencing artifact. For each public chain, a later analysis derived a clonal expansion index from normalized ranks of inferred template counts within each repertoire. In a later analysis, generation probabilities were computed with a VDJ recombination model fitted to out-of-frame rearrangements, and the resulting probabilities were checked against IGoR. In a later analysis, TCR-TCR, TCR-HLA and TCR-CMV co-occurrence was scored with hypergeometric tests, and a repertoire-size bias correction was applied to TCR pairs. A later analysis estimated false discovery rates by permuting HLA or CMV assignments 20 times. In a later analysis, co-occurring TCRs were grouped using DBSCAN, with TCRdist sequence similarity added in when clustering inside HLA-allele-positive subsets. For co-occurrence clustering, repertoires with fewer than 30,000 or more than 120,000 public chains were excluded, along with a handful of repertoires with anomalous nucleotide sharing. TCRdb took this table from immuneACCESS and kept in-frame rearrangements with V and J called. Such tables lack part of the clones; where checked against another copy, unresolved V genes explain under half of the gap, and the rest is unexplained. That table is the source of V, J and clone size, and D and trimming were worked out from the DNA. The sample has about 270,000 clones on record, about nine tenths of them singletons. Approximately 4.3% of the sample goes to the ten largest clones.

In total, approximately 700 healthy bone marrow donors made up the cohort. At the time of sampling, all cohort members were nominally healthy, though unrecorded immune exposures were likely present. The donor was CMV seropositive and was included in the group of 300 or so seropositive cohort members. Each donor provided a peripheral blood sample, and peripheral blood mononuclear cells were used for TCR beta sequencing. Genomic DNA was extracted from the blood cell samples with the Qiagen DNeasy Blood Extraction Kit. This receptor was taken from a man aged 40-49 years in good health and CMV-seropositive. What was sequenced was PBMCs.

The CDR3 region has the sequence CASSPTGNTEAFF. Here is the DNA: TGTGCCAGCTCCCCTACAGGGAACACTGAAGCTTTCTTT. Recombination connected TRBV18 to TRBJ1-1, and TRBD1 may be the D gene, going by 5 matching bases. Measured from the cysteine to the phenylalanine, the CDR3 is 13 residues long. Of the read, only the CDR3 DNA is kept; its 39 bases are in frame from base 1. The CDR1 and CDR2 encoded by the germline V gene are KGHSH and LQKENI. The trim is 6 bases for V and 1 base for J, with a gap of 9 bases between the germline ends.